Below are 13 T cell receptor beta chains sequenced from a single sample in a study of CD8 T cells in Susac syndrome (dated by TCRdb to between 2019 and 2020). Library construction relied on the immunoSEQ multiplex PCR assay. RNA was extracted using the RNeasy kit, and roughly 0.5 to 1 microgram was reverse transcribed with random hexamers. Clones were called with MiXCR by TCRdb after fastp trimmed the public reads at Q25, and only in-frame beta chains were retained. Rows with a matching CDR3 protein are joined into one entry that keeps the most common DNA and genes. This sample has around 150,000 distinct CDR3 sequences in its table, and roughly 94% of those were observed once. 0.075% to 0.095% of the sample is held by the ten biggest clonotypes. What was sequenced was CD4+ T cells from PBMCs. The receptors derive from a human donor with multiple sclerosis.

The V call is TRBV6-1, the J call TRBJ2-1; D unresolved. CDR1 is MNHNS, CDR2 SASEGT, per germline. The CDR3 extends over 11 amino acids. V lost 2 bases to trimming and J lost 9 bases, with 5 bases between them. The chain's CDR3 is CASSEFSEQFF. The CDR3 DNA follows: TGTGCCAGCAGTGAATTCAGTGAGCAGTTCTTC.

The chain carries TRBV6-6 and TRBJ2-5, with a possible D match to TRBD1 (6 bases). The germline gives CDR1 MNHNY, CDR2 SVGAGI (reference sequence). V was cut by 6 bases and J by 7 bases, with 18 bases left in between. The CDR3 is made up of 14 amino acids. CDR3 DNA sequence: TGTGCCAGCAGGGCGGATCAGGGGCCGTGGACCCAGTACTTC. Protein sequence: CASRADQGPWTQYF.

The chain links TRBV2 to TRBJ2-7; perhaps TRBD1 as D (5 bases). The germline V and J ends were trimmed by 2 bases and 3 bases, with 14 bases remaining between them. The CDR3 is 15 residues long. The germline gives CDR1 SNHLY, CDR2 FYNNEI. CDR3 in amino acids: CASSEILGAFYEQYF. For the CDR3, the DNA is TGTGCCAGCAGTGAAATTCTAGGGGCCTTCTACGAGCAGTACTTC.

The genes are TRBV12-3 or TRBV12-4 and TRBJ1-5; D ambiguous. V lost 3 bases and J lost 7, with 10 bases in between. The CDR3 has 13 amino acids. The CDR3 coding sequence is TGTGCCAGCAGTTTGGGCTACCGGCAGCCCCAGCATTTT. Translated: CASSLGYRQPQHF.

The gene calls are TRBV6-4 and TRBJ2-1; 7 positions agree with TRBD1. With V trimmed by 1 base and J by 7 bases, 10 bases remained unmatched. Germline CDR1 is MRHNA and CDR2 is SNTAGT. The CDR3 is made up of 16 amino acids. The CDR3 loop is CASSDWNQGVKNEQFF. As DNA, the CDR3 is TGTGCCAGCAGTGACTGGAACCAGGGGGTAAAAAATGAGCAGTTCTTC.

V usage is TRBV29-1 and J usage is TRBJ2-3, with 11 nucleotides matching TRBD2. Per the germline V gene, CDR1 is SQVTM and CDR2 is ANQGSEA. With V trimmed by 7 bases and J by 3 bases, 6 bases remained unmatched. This CDR3 region has 14 residues. CDR3 amino acids: CSAPLAGVTDTQYF. Written as DNA, the CDR3 is TGCAGCGCACCACTAGCGGGAGTTACAGATACGCAGTATTTT.

V is TRBV18 and J is TRBJ2-7, with D possibly called TRBD1 or TRBD2 (5 bases each). Germline values: CDR1 KGHSH, CDR2 LQKENI. Trimming left V 5 bases short and J 5 bases short, with 22 bases between. The CDR3 totals 16 residues. CDR3 sequence (DNA): TGTGCCAGCTCATCCGCCCCCGGGACGAAGTATGACGAGCAGTACTTC. This sequence encodes CASSSAPGTKYDEQYF.

In its sample, this clonotype was seen a few times. This chain joins TRBV14 and TRBJ2-7; D gene ambiguous. The CDR3 has 13 amino acids. Germline values: CDR1 SGHDN, CDR2 FVKESK. Deletions cut 4 bases from V and 3 bases from J, with 10 bases between. The CDR3 DNA sequence: TGTGCCAGCAGCCGACTGGGCCTCTACGAGCAGTACTTC. Translated: CASSRLGLYEQYF.

The chain has TRBV20-1 and TRBJ2-5, with TRBD1 identical over 11 bases. The CDR3 has 16 residues. V shed 7 bases, J shed 1 base, and the junction held 11 bases outside the gene matches. Germline CDR1 reads DFQATT; CDR2 reads SNEGSKA (reference sequence). The CDR3 here is CSVPRRDRGSQETQYF. CDR3 nucleotide sequence: TGCAGTGTGCCCCGCCGGGACAGGGGGAGCCAAGAGACCCAGTACTTC.

The chain is built from TRBV7-2 and TRBJ2-1; 12 bases are shared with TRBD2. The CDR3 runs 13 residues. V lost 10 bases and J lost 6; bases outside the gene matches: 4. Germline values: CDR1 SGHTA, CDR2 FQGNSA. The CDR3 nucleotides are TGTGCCACAGGACTAGCGGGAATCAATGAGCAGTTCTTC. This sequence encodes CATGLAGINEQFF.

The chain is built from TRBV7-9 and TRBJ2-1; perhaps TRBD2 as D (5 bases). Germline CDR1 is SEHNR and CDR2 is FQNEAQ (reference sequence). V was shortened by 1 base and J by 3 bases, with 10 bases between the two germline ends. The CDR3 covers 15 residues. CDR3 bases: TGTGCCAGCAGCTTAGTGCCTAGCCTCTACAATGAGCAGTTCTTC. Translated: CASSLVPSLYNEQFF.

The chain couples TRBV12-3 or TRBV12-4 to TRBJ1-1, with D possibly being TRBD1 (6 bases). The CDR3 is 15 residues long. Trimming took 3 bases from V and 7 from J, leaving 18 bases between them. This chain's CDR3 is CASSLRRGADSEAFF. The CDR3 DNA follows: TGTGCCAGCAGTTTGAGGAGAGGAGCGGACAGTGAAGCTTTCTTT.

About this clonotype itself: Mismatch with germline at one junction end may stem from a read error. The chain combines TRBV10-3 with TRBJ2-7; the match to TRBD1 covers 10 bases. The V gene's germline CDR1 is ENHRY and CDR2 SYGVKD. CDR3 size: 14 residues. CDR3 loop: CAISGTGVSHEQYF. CDR3 nucleotides: TGTGCCATCAGCGGGACAGGGGTCTCCCACGAGCAGTACTTC.